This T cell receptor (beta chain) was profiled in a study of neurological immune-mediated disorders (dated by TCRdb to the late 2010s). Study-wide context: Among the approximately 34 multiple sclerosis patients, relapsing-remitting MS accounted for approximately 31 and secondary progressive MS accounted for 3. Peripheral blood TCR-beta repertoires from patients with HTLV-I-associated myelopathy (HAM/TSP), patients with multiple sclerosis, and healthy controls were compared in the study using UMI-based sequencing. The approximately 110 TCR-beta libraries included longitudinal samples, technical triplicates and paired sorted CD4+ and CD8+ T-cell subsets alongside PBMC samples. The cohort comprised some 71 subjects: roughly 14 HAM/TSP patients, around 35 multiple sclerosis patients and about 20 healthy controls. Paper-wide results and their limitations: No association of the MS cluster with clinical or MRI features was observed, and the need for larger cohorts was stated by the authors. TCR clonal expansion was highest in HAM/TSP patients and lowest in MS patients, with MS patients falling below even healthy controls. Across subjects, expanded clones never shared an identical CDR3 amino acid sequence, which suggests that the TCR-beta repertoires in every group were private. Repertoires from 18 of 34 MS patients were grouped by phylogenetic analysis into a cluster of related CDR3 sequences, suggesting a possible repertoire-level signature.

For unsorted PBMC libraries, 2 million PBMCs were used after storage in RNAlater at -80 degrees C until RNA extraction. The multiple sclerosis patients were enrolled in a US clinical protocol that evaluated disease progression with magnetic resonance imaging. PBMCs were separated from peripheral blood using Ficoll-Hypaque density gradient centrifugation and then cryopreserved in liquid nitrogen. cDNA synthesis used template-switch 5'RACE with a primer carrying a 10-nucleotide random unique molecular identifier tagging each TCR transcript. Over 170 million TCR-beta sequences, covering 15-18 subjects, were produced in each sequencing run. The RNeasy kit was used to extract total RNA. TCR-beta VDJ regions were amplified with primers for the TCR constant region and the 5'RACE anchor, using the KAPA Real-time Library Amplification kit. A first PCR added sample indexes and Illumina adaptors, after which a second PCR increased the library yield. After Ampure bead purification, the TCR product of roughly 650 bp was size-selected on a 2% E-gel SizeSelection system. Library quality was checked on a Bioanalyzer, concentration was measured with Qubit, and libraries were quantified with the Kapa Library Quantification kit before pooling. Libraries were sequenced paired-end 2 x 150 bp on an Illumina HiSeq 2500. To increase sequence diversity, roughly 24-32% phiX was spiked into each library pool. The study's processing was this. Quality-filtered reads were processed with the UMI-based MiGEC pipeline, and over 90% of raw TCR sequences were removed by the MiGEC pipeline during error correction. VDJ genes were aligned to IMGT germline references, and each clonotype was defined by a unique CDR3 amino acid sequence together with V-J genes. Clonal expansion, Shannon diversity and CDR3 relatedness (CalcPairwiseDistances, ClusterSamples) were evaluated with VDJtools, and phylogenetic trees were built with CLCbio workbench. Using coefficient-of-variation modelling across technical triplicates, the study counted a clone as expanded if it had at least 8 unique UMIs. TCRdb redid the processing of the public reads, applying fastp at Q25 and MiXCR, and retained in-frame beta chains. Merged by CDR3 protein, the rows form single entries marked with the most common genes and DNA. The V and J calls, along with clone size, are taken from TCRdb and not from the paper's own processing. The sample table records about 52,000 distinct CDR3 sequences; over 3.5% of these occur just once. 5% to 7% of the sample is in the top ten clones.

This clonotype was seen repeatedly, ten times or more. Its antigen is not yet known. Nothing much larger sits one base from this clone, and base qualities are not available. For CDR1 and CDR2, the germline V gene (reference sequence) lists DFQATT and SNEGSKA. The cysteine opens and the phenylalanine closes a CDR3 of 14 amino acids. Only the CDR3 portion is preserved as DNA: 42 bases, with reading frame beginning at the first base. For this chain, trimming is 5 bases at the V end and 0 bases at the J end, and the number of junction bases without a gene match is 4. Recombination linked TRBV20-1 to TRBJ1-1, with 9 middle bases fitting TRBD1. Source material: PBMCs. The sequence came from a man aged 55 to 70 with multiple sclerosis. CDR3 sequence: CSAHRGPMNTEAFF. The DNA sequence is TGCAGTGCTCACAGGGGGCCTATGAACACTGAAGCTTTCTTT.